This TCR beta chain was recovered during a study of T cell repertoires in cytomegalovirus infection. In the study overall: HLA-B-restricted CMV epitopes that are well studied were used alongside recently identified HLA-C-restricted ones. Matching HLA type, along with CMV infection, was indicated by public TCR beta signatures.

As regards this clonotype: No antigen is known for it.

TCRdb reanalysed the reads using MiXCR and keeps one entry per CDR3 protein. The sample includes about 920,000 distinct CDR3 sequences, roughly 31% of them seen just once. Study-level results: Identification of carriers of CMV plus the relevant HLA was performed using cumulative public TCR beta family frequency.

This clonotype was sampled from a human donor in good health (CMV status not recorded). Some clones in this sample may be carry-over from other donors' samples. This sample comprised cultured CD8+ T cells from PBMCs, obtained from culture after CMV antigen stimulation.

The CDR3 DNA reads as TGTGCCAGCAGTGAGGACCCGAGGACTGAAGCTTTCTTT. Protein product: CASSEDPRTEAFF. V is TRBV6-4 and J is TRBJ1-1, with D unclear. This CDR3 has 13 amino acids. Per germline, CDR1 MRHNA and CDR2 SNTAGT. Trimming removed 3 bases at V and 5 bases at J, with 10 bases between.